Each of the 20 T cell receptor beta chains below was sequenced from the same sample in a study of STAT5B mutations in CD4+ large granular lymphocyte leukemia. The protocol was immunoSEQ multiplex PCR, while the TCRdb copy is restricted to in-frame clones and leaves out a portion. The sample has around 8,100 clones; 76% are singletons. Sequenced: PBMCs. Receptors were obtained from a woman aged 55 to 70 with CD4+ T-cell large granular lymphocyte leukemia.

This clone was seen only a few times. The rearrangement links TRBV27 to TRBJ1-4, with D hard to call. V shed 0 bases and J shed 1 base, with 6 bases lying between them. The V gene's germline CDR1 is MNHEY and CDR2 SMNVEV (reference sequence). This CDR3 has 15 amino acids. The DNA of the CDR3 is TGTGCCAGCAGTTTATCGACGGTAACTAATGAAAAACTGTTTTTT. It encodes CASSLSTVTNEKLFF.

The chain has TRBV7-9 and TRBJ2-7; 9 positions agree with TRBD2. CDR1 SEHNR and CDR2 FQNEAQ come from the germline V gene (reference sequence). The CDR3 contains 17 residues. J gave up 2 bases and V 6 bases, and 14 bases lay outside the gene matches. Here the CDR3 reads CASSPSGRSERTYEQYF. The CDR3 DNA follows: TGTGCCAGCAGTCCCAGCGGGAGGTCTGAGAGGACCTACGAGCAGTACTTC.

The chain links TRBV10-2 to TRBJ1-1; TRBD1 matches at 7 bases. V lost 7 bases, J lost 4 bases, and 15 bases stayed unmatched. CDR1 and CDR2 (germline): WSHSY, SAAADI. This CDR3 is 16 amino acids long. Written as DNA, the CDR3 is TGCGCCAGCATCGGAGACAGGGATACCCTGCGCACTGAAGCTTTCTTT. Translated, it gives CASIGDRDTLRTEAFF.

The chain links TRBV28 to TRBJ1-2, with 9 bases aligning to TRBD1. With 6 bases clipped from V and 7 bases from J, the junction kept 9 bases outside the gene matches. Germline lookup yields CDR1 MDHEN and CDR2 SYDVKM. The CDR3 sequence is 14 residues long. CDR3 DNA: TGTGCCAGCAGCCCGGGGACAGGGTCGGGTGGCTACACCTTC. Translated: CASSPGTGSGGYTF.

The J gene is TRBJ2-3, the V gene TRBV20-1; no definite D call. Per the germline V gene, CDR1 is DFQATT and CDR2 is SNEGSKA (reference sequence). The CDR3 contains 11 residues. Deletions cut 7 bases from V and 6 bases from J, with 11 bases between. In nucleotides, the CDR3 is TGCAGTGGCCAGATCGGGGATACGCAGTATTTT. It translates to CSGQIGDTQYF.

The chain has TRBV10-1 and TRBJ1-1; D is ambiguous. V was trimmed by 3 bases and J by 1 base, leaving 9 bases between them. This CDR3 has 14 residues. CDR1 is WNHNN and CDR2 is SYGVQD in the germline V gene (reference sequence). The CDR3 coding sequence is TGCGCCAGCAGTGAATCGGGGTGGAACACTGAAGCTTTCTTT. This translates into CASSESGWNTEAFF.

J is TRBJ1-6 and V is TRBV30, with D perhaps TRBD1 (6 bases). Trimming stripped 0 bases from V and 14 bases from J, with 8 bases between. The CDR3 length is 11 residues. Germline CDR1 is GTSNPN and CDR2 is SVGIG (reference sequence). CDR3: CAWSVQGTLHF. CDR3 coding DNA: TGTGCCTGGAGTGTACAGGGCACCCTCCACTTT.

V and J are TRBV28 and TRBJ2-5, with a tentative D call TRBD1 (7 bases). Germline CDR1 and CDR2: MDHEN and SYDVKM. The germline V and J ends were trimmed by 4 bases and 4 bases, with 13 bases remaining between them. The length of the CDR3 is 14 residues. This CDR3 is CASSSRQGGETQYF. As DNA, the CDR3 is TGTGCCAGCAGTTCTCGACAGGGAGGAGAGACCCAGTACTTC.

This chain joins TRBV4-3 and TRBJ2-7; D uncertain. CDR1 is LGHNA and CDR2 is YSLEER in the germline V gene. The CDR3 covers 13 residues. V was cut by 1 base and J by 0 bases, with 4 bases left in between. The CDR3 DNA follows: TGCGCCAGCAGCCAAGCGCCCTCCTACGAGCAGTACTTC. As protein: CASSQAPSYEQYF.

V usage is TRBV30 and J usage is TRBJ2-1; D unclear. CDR1 GTSNPN and CDR2 SVGIG come from the germline V gene (reference sequence). The CDR3 length is 12 residues. V was pared by 1 base and J by 8 bases, with 9 bases between. The CDR3 DNA sequence: TGTGCCTGGAGTGGGTTTGGGGATGAGCAGTTCTTC. As protein: CAWSGFGDEQFF.

The chain carries TRBV30 and TRBJ2-5, with D possibly TRBD1 on 5 matching bases. The V end was cut by 4 bases, the J end by 5 bases, with 14 bases between. Germline CDR1 is GTSNPN and CDR2 is SVGIG (reference sequence). The CDR3 has 13 residues. CDR3 residues: CAWNQGRRETQYF. CDR3 nucleotides: TGTGCCTGGAATCAGGGCCGTCGGGAGACCCAGTACTTC.

The rearrangement joins TRBV18 to TRBJ2-3; TRBD1 is a possible D gene (6 bases). The V and J ends lost 7 bases and 4 bases respectively, with 15 bases between them. The CDR3 consists of 14 residues. CDR1 is KGHSH and CDR2 is LQKENI in the germline V gene. The CDR3 here is CASCRLGGADTQYF. The CDR3 DNA is TGTGCCAGCTGCAGGTTAGGGGGAGCAGATACGCAGTATTTT.

The table lists this clone with a few counts. The chain combines TRBV15 with TRBJ1-2, with D possibly matching TRBD1 (5 bases). This CDR3 is built from 16 residues. Germline assignment: CDR1 LNHNV and CDR2 YYDKDF (reference sequence). The V and J ends lost 0 bases and 4 bases respectively, with 15 bases between them. DNA of the CDR3: TGTGCCACCAGCAGAGATGATCTGGGGCGCCCCTATGGCTACACCTTC. Encoded protein: CATSRDDLGRPYGYTF.

The chain joins TRBV2 to TRBJ2-7; D remains unclear. V gave up 3 bases and J gave up 3 bases, with 6 bases separating them. Germline V gene data show CDR1 as SNHLY and CDR2 as FYNNEI. CDR3 length: 12 residues. Written as DNA, the CDR3 is TGTGCCAGCAGTGAGGTTGACTACGAGCAGTACTTC. Translated, it gives CASSEVDYEQYF.

The CDR3 coding sequence is TGTGCCAGCAACCCCGGGGCAGGAAATTTGGAAAAACTGTTTTTT. Residues: CASNPGAGNLEKLFF. The chain combines TRBV28 with TRBJ1-4; D is perhaps TRBD1 (5 bases). Germline values: CDR1 MDHEN, CDR2 SYDVKM. CDR3 length: 15 residues. The V gene lost 7 bases and the J gene lost 8 bases, with 20 bases spanning the gap.

This rearrangement joins TRBV9 to TRBJ2-1, with TRBD2 matching over 7 bases. Germline values: CDR1 SGDLS, CDR2 YYNGEE. The CDR3 is made up of 15 amino acids. Trimming took 4 bases from V and 3 from J; bases not matched to a gene: 7. DNA of the CDR3: TGTGCCAGCAGCACCAGCGGGAAGATCTACAATGAGCAGTTCTTC. Amino acid sequence: CASSTSGKIYNEQFF.

This clone was seen a few times. This CDR3 is CASSPGLDNPGELFF. CDR3 nucleotide sequence: TGCGCCAGCAGCCCGGGACTAGACAATCCCGGGGAGCTGTTTTTT. The V gene is TRBV5-1, the J gene TRBJ2-2; 8 bases match TRBD2. Losses at the gene ends were 4 bases for V and 6 bases for J; bases not matched to a gene: 8. Germline loops: CDR1 SGHRS, CDR2 YFSETQ. This CDR3 has 15 residues.

This chain links TRBV5-1 with TRBJ1-4; D is perhaps TRBD1 (5 bases). Germline CDR1 is SGHRS and CDR2 is YFSETQ. CDR3 length: 16 amino acids. With 1 base removed from V and 5 bases from J, the gap between germline ends came to 15 bases. Here the CDR3 DNA reads TGCGCCAGCAGCTTGTGGGGAACAGGAGGGAATGAAAAACTGTTTTTT. Its protein is CASSLWGTGGNEKLFF. The variable domain in full, with the rest retrieved from reference TRBV5-1 and TRBJ1-4, is KAGVTQTPRYLIKTRGQQVTLSCSPISGHRSVSWYQQTPGQGLQFLFEYFSETQRNKGNFPGRFSGRQFSNSRSEMNVSTLELGDSALYLCASSLWGTGGNEKLFFGSGTQLSVL.

The chain employs TRBV4-3 and TRBJ2-3; D may be TRBD1 or TRBD2 (5 bases each). Trimming shortened V by 0 bases and J by 0 bases, and 7 bases separated the two germline ends. Germline loops: CDR1 LGHNA, CDR2 YSLEER. This CDR3 contains 15 residues. Here the CDR3 DNA reads TGCGCCAGCAGCCAAGACGGGGCTAGCACAGATACGCAGTATTTT. This encodes CASSQDGASTDTQYF.

The V gene is TRBV6-5, the J gene TRBJ2-1, with a possible D match to TRBD2 (6 bases). The germline V gene has CDR1 MNHEY and CDR2 SVGAGI. This CDR3 comprises 14 residues. V shed 7 bases and J shed 3 bases, with 13 bases lying between them. The CDR3 bases are TGTGCCAGCAAATGGGGGGAGAGCTACAATGAGCAGTTCTTC. Protein sequence: CASKWGESYNEQFF.